One and the same sample provided the 21 T cell receptor beta chains below, sequenced in a study of blood T cells in healthy people across ages. Together with a sample-barcoded 5' primer, a J-beta primer mix was included in a second PCR lasting about 7 to 11 cycles. TCRdb ran MiXCR on the 5' RACE reads and lists one entry per CDR3 protein. The table has approximately 680,000 distinct CDR3 sequences, 32% seen once. Material: blood. These receptor sequences come from an elderly woman in good health.

CDR3 bases: TGTGCCAGCACTAATTACGAGGACACCGAGCAGTTCTTC. Translated: CASTNYEDTEQFF. The chain carries TRBV6-2 or TRBV6-3 and TRBJ2-1, with D tentatively TRBD1 (5 bases). Germline V gene data show CDR1 as MNHEY and CDR2 as SVGEGT. This CDR3 contains 13 residues. V gave up 7 bases and J gave up 10 bases, with 17 bases separating them.

This clonotype was observed a few times. The chain has TRBV12-3 or TRBV12-4 and TRBJ1-1; no clear D. Trimming took off 3 bases at V and 7 bases at J, with 12 bases between the two ends. The CDR3 runs to 13 residues. CDR3 coding DNA: TGTGCCAGCAGTTTTTCCCAGGCCAGTGAAGCTTTCTTT. Amino acids: CASSFSQASEAFF.

This clonotype has more than one count but fewer than ten. This may be a read error, as it is one base from a much larger clone. The chain combines TRBV12-3 or TRBV12-4 with TRBJ2-1; D possibly corresponds to TRBD2 (6 bases). The CDR3 spans 14 residues. V was trimmed by 1 base and J by 13 bases, leaving 17 bases between them. The CDR3 sequence is CASSLGAREETQFF. In nucleotides, the CDR3 is TGTGCCAGCAGTTTAGGGGCCAGGGAGGAGACCCAGTTCTTC.

This clonotype has ten or more counts. CDR3 protein: CASSLGTGGPGGANVLTF. The CDR3, as DNA: TGTGCCAGCAGTTTAGGGACAGGGGGTCCGGGCGGGGCCAACGTCCTGACTTTC. The rearrangement links TRBV12-3 or TRBV12-4 to TRBJ2-6; TRBD1 matches 10 bases. Trimming removed 1 base from V and 4 bases from J; junction bases left unmatched: 7. The CDR3 is made up of 18 amino acids.

This clonotype appeared many times. The J gene is TRBJ2-7, the V gene TRBV6-6; 10 bases line up with TRBD1. Germline CDR1 reads MNHNY; CDR2 reads SVGAGI (reference sequence). V lost 5 bases and J lost 5; bases outside the gene matches: 6. The CDR3 runs 14 residues. The CDR3 bases are TGTGCCAGCAGTACGGGACAGGGGCGGAACGAGCAGTACTTC. It encodes CASSTGQGRNEQYF.

The rearrangement links TRBV18 to TRBJ1-2, with a tentative D call TRBD1 (6 bases). The V gene lost 4 bases and the J gene lost 4 bases, with 19 bases spanning the gap. Germline CDR1 KGHSH, CDR2 LQKENI. CDR3 length: 16 amino acids. The CDR3 region is CASSLNPVGDIYGYTF. CDR3 coding DNA: TGTGCCAGCTCACTAAACCCTGTCGGGGACATCTATGGCTACACCTTC.

Only a few counts were recorded for this clonotype. One junction end does not reproduce the germline sequence, and a read error may be involved. The genes are TRBV7-8 and TRBJ1-1; D gene unclear. Germline V gene lookup returns CDR1 SGHVS and CDR2 FQNEAQ. This CDR3 contains 14 residues. In DNA, the CDR3 is TGTGCCAGCAGCCCCCCACCCTTGAACGCTGAAGCTTTCTTT. Translated, it gives CASSPPPLNAEAFF.

The J gene is TRBJ1-5, the V gene TRBV27; D gene unclear. The germline V gene has CDR1 MNHEY and CDR2 SMNVEV (reference sequence). The CDR3 totals 14 residues. V was trimmed by 2 bases and J by 7 bases, leaving 12 bases between them. The CDR3 protein is CASSLVRVGQPQHF. In DNA form, the CDR3 reads TGTGCCAGCAGTTTAGTCCGCGTGGGGCAGCCCCAGCATTTT.

This clonotype has ten or more counts. The rearrangement joins TRBV6-1 to TRBJ1-1, with D possibly TRBD1 on 5 matching bases. Germline CDR1 MNHNS, CDR2 SASEGT. Trimming cost V 6 bases and J 4 bases, with 9 bases left between them. There are 12 residues in the CDR3. The DNA for the CDR3 is TGTGCCAGCAGAGCAGGGAGCACTGAAGCTTTCTTT. This encodes CASRAGSTEAFF.

The chain couples TRBV20-1 to TRBJ2-7; a possible D gene is TRBD2 (5 bases). V lost 5 bases and J lost 5, with 16 bases in between. Per germline, CDR1 DFQATT and CDR2 SNEGSKA (reference sequence). CDR3 size: 13 residues. DNA of the CDR3: TGCAGTGCTCTTTCGGGGATCGACCACGAGCAGTACTTC. Protein product: CSALSGIDHEQYF.

This clonotype was detected ten times or more. The V and J genes are TRBV4-3 and TRBJ2-5; perhaps TRBD1 as D (6 bases). The CDR3 sequence is 15 residues long. The V end lost 0 bases, the J end lost 2 bases, and 10 bases lay between the germline ends. CDR1 is LGHNA and CDR2 is YSLEER in the germline V gene. This CDR3 reads CASSQDWTVQETQYF. CDR3 DNA sequence: TGCGCCAGCAGCCAAGACTGGACAGTTCAAGAGACCCAGTACTTC.

The chain joins TRBV5-6 to TRBJ1-1, with a weak D call TRBD1 (5 bases). This CDR3 region has 14 residues. Germline V gives CDR1 SGHDT, CDR2 YYEEEE. With 0 bases removed from V and 6 bases from J, the gap between germline ends came to 12 bases. CDR3: CASSLVGRAPEAFF. CDR3 in DNA: TGTGCCAGCAGCTTGGTTGGCAGGGCTCCTGAAGCTTTCTTT. Full variable domain (rest looked up from reference TRBV5-6 and TRBJ1-1): DAGVTQSPTHLIKTRGQQVTLRCSPKSGHDTVSWYQQALGQGPQFIFQYYEEEERQRGNFPDRFSGHQFPNYSSELNVNALLLGDSALYLCASSLVGRAPEAFFGQGTRLTVV.

In the case of this clonotype: A read error is possible here, since a much larger clone lies one base away. The rearrangement links TRBV12-3 or TRBV12-4 to TRBJ2-5; 8 nucleotides agree with TRBD1. The CDR3 loop spans 13 amino acids. In DNA form, the CDR3 reads TGTGCCGGCAGCCTAGGACAGGGAGGAACCCAGTACTTC. Amino acids: CAGSLGQGGTQYF.

This clonotype has at least ten counts. The chain employs TRBV20-1 and TRBJ2-6; D ambiguous. The CDR3 spans 13 residues. V lost 5 bases, J lost 0 bases, and 5 bases lay in between. CDR1 DFQATT and CDR2 SNEGSKA come from the germline V gene (reference sequence). This CDR3 is CSALHSGANVLTF. The CDR3 DNA is TGCAGTGCTCTCCACTCTGGGGCCAACGTCCTGACTTTC.

This clonotype was recorded once. The chain recombines TRBV28 with TRBJ2-7; 9 nucleotides match TRBD1. J gave up 5 bases and V 8 bases, and 7 bases lay outside the gene matches. The V gene's germline CDR1 is MDHEN and CDR2 SYDVKM. This CDR3 spans 13 amino acids. The CDR3 here is CASAYRGLDEQYF. CDR3 bases: TGTGCCAGCGCATACAGGGGGCTGGACGAGCAGTACTTC.

The chain couples TRBV5-1 to TRBJ1-4; D perhaps matches TRBD1 (6 bases). This CDR3 region has 18 residues. The V end lost 4 bases, the J end lost 1 base, and 20 bases lay between the germline ends. The V gene's germline CDR1 is SGHRS and CDR2 YFSETQ. CDR3 loop: CASSPAEGLGGTNEKLFF. CDR3 sequence (DNA): TGCGCCAGCAGCCCCGCAGAGGGCTTAGGGGGAACTAATGAAAAACTGTTTTTT.

In its sample, this clonotype was seen a few times. The rearrangement links TRBV3-1 to TRBJ1-4; D is ambiguous. The CDR3 length is 14 residues. The germline V and J ends were trimmed by 2 bases and 0 bases, with 4 bases remaining between them. CDR1 and CDR2 (germline): LGHDT, YNNKEL (reference sequence). The CDR3 here is CASSQRTTNEKLFF. Written as DNA, the CDR3 is TGTGCCAGCAGCCAAAGGACAACTAATGAAAAACTGTTTTTT.

This clonotype has at least ten counts. This chain joins TRBV6-5 and TRBJ2-7; no firm D call. The V end lost 8 bases, the J end lost 6 bases, and 11 bases lay between the germline ends. The germline V gene encodes CDR1 MNHEY and CDR2 SVGAGI. The CDR3 totals 11 residues. CDR3 sequence: CASLGVFEQYF. The CDR3, as DNA: TGTGCCAGCCTAGGTGTTTTCGAGCAGTACTTC.

The V and J genes are TRBV19 and TRBJ1-1, with a possible D match to TRBD1 (6 bases). The ends were cut back, 3 bases at V and 2 bases at J, with 16 bases in the middle. Per germline, CDR1 LNHDA and CDR2 SQIVND (reference sequence). There are 16 residues in the CDR3. CDR3 amino acids: CASSMGRGLSNTEAFF. Written as DNA, the CDR3 is TGTGCCAGTAGTATGGGCAGGGGCCTTTCCAACACTGAAGCTTTCTTT.

This clonotype was counted only a few times. The CDR3 loop is CSAIWGRGYDEQYF. In nucleotides, the CDR3 is TGCAGTGCTATTTGGGGCAGAGGCTATGATGAGCAGTACTTC. This chain joins TRBV20-1 and TRBJ2-7, with D possibly TRBD1 on 5 matching bases. Germline values: CDR1 DFQATT, CDR2 SNEGSKA (reference sequence). The CDR3 length is 14 residues. V was trimmed by 4 bases and J by 7 bases, leaving 20 bases between them.

This chain connects TRBV27 to TRBJ2-1, with 9 bases identical to TRBD2. The CDR3 totals 14 residues. Per the germline V gene, CDR1 is MNHEY and CDR2 is SMNVEV (reference sequence). The V segment lost 4 bases and the J segment 10 bases; nucleotides outside the gene matches: 8. CDR3 sequence reads: CASSSEASGAEQFF. Written as DNA, the CDR3 is TGTGCCAGCAGTTCTGAGGCTAGCGGGGCCGAGCAGTTCTTC.